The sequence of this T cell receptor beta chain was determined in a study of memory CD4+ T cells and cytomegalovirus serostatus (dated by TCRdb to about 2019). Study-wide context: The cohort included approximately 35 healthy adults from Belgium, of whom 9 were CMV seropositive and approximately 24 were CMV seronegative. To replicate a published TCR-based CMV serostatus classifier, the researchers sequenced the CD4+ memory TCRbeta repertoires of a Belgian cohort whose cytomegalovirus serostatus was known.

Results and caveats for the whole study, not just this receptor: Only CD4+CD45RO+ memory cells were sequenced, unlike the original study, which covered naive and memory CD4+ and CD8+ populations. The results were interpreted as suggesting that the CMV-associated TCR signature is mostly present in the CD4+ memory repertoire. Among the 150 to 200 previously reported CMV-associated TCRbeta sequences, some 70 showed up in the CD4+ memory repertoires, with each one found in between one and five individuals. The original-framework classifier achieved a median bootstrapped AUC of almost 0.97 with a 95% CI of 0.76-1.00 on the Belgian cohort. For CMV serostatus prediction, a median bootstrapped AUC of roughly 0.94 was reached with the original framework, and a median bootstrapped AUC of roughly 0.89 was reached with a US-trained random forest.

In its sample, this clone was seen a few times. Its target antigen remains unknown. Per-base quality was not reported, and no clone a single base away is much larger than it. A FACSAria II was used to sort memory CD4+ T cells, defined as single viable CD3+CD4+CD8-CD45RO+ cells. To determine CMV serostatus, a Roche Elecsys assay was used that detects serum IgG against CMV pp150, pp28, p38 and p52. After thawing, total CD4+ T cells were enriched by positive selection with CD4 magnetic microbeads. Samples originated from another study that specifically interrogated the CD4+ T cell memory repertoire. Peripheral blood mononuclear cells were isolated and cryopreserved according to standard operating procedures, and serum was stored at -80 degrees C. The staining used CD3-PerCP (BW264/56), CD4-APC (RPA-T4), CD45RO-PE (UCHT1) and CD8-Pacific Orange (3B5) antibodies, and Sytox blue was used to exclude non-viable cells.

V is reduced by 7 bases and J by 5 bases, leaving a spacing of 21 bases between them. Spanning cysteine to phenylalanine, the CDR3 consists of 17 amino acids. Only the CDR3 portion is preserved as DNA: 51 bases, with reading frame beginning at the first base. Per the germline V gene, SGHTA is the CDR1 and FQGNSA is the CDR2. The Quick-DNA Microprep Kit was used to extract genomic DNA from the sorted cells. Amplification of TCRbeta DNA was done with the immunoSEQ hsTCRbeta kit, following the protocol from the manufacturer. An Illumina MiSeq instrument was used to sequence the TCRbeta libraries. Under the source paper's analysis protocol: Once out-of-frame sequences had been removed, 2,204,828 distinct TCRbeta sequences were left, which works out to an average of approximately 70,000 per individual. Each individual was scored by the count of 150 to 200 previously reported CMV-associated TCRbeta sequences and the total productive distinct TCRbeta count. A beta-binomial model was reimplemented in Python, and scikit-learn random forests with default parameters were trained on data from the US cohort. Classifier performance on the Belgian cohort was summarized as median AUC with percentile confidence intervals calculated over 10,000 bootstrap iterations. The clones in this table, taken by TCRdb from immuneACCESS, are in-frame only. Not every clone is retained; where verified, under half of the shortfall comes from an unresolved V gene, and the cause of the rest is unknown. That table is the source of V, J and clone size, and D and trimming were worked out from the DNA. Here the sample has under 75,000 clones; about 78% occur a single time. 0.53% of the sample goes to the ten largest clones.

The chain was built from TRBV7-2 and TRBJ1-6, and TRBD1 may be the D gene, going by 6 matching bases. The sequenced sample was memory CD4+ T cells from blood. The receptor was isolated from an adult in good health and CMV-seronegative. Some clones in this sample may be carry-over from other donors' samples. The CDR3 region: CASTQGTLRKDNSPLHF. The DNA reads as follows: TGTGCCAGCACCCAGGGGACCCTACGGAAAGATAATTCACCCCTCCACTTT.